This T cell receptor beta chain was recovered during a study of T cells in Graves' hyperthyroidism and ophthalmopathy. For the study at large: At the time of initial diagnosis and before any treatment, peripheral blood was collected.

This CDR3 is 15 amino acids long. J gave up 7 bases and V 0 bases, and 3 bases lay outside the gene matches. Germline V gene lookup returns CDR1 LGHDT and CDR2 YNNKEL (reference sequence). Ten or more counts support this clonotype. When ophthalmopathy did not progress within 18 months, Graves' hyperthyroidism was considered stable. TCR beta CDR3 regions were amplified from RNA. A set of HTBI primers served as the primers for a first-round RT-PCR of the TCR CDR3. In TCRdb, the multiplex PCR reads were re-called with MiXCR into one record per CDR3 protein. The sample contains about 570,000 distinct CDR3 sequences, 13% to 15% of which appear only once.

The sequence derives from a woman aged 40 to 50 with Graves' hyperthyroidism. The chain employs TRBV3-1 and TRBJ1-6, with 7 bases aligning to TRBD1. The specimen was blood. The CDR3 bases are TGTGCCAGCAGCCAAGAGGACAGGACAAATTCACCCCTCCACTTT. It yields the protein CASSQEDRTNSPLHF.